This paragraph reports one T cell receptor beta chain. What it binds is not known. MiXCR was run by TCRdb on the 5' RACE reads, yielding one entry per CDR3 protein. The sample includes about 810,000 distinct CDR3 sequences, about 12% of them seen just once. This specimen belongs to a study of identical twins. Study-level findings and limits: Less excess twin sharing appeared in beta out-of-frame sequences. Out-of-frame alpha sequences common to twins exhibited an excess of low generation probability.

The CDR3 sequence is 14 residues long. V was cut by 0 bases and J by 0 bases, with 4 bases left in between. Germline loops: CDR1 SGDLS, CDR2 YYNGEE. The same data also contributed to another study, on yellow fever vaccine responses in identical twins. As reported in that work: The T cell response to vaccination in identical twins was reportedly partly convergent and partly personalized.

The chain uses TRBV9 and TRBJ1-5; no clear D gene. Specimen: PBMCs. This sequence was found in a woman between 18 and 29 years old in good health. The CDR3 is CASSVGYSNQPQHF. Written as DNA, the CDR3 is TGTGCCAGCAGCGTAGGGTATAGCAATCAGCCCCAGCATTTT.